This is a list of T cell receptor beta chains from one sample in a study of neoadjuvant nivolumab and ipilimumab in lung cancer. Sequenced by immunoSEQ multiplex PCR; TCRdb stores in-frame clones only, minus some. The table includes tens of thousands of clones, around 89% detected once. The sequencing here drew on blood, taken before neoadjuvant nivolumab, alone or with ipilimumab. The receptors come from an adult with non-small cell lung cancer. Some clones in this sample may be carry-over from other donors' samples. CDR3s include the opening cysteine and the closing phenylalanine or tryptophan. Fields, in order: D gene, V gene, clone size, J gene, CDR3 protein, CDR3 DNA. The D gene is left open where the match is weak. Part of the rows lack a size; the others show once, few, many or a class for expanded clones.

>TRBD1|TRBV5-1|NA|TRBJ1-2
CASSEQGARYGYTF
TGCGCCAGCAGCGAGCAGGGGGCGAGGTATGGCTACACCTTC
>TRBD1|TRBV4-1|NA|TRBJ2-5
CASSQDGLTGGRETQYF
TGCGCCAGCAGCCAAGACGGCCTCACAGGGGGCCGAGAGACCCAGTACTTC
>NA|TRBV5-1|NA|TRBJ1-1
CASTGTAGMNTEAFF
TGCGCCAGCACTGGCACGGCAGGGATGAACACTGAAGCTTTCTTT
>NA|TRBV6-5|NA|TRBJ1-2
CASSYSGTDIHYGYTF
TGTGCCAGCAGTTACTCAGGGACGGACATACACTATGGCTACACCTTC
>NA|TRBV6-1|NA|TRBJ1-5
CASSETAGGYQPQHF
TGTGCCAGCAGTGAAACGGCCGGGGGGTATCAGCCCCAGCATTTT
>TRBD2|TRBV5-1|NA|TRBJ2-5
CASSPGLAGGGVQETQYF
TGCGCCAGCAGCCCGGGACTAGCGGGAGGGGGGGTACAAGAGACCCAGTACTTC
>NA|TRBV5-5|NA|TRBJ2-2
CASTKRASSVANTGELFF
TGTGCCAGCACCAAAAGGGCCTCCAGCGTCGCGAACACCGGGGAGCTGTTTTTT
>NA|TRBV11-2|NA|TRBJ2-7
CASSLVEGLSYEQYF
TGTGCCAGCAGCTTAGTCGAGGGGCTTTCCTACGAGCAGTACTTC
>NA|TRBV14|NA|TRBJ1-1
CASSQVGSMGTSEAFF
TGTGCCAGCAGCCAAGTTGGGAGTATGGGGACCTCTGAAGCTTTCTTT
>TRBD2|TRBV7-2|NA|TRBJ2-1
CASSLASPSGSRGNEQFF
TGTGCCAGCAGCTTAGCGTCGCCTAGCGGGAGTAGAGGCAATGAGCAGTTCTTC
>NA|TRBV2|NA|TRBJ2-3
CASSGGWGDTQYF
TGTGCCAGCAGCGGGGGATGGGGAGATACGCAGTATTTT
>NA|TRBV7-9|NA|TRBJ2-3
CASSVSRGTDTQYF
TGTGCCAGCAGCGTAAGTCGTGGCACAGATACGCAGTATTTT
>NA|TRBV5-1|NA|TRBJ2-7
CASSLVTGARTEQYF
TGCGCCAGCAGCTTGGTTACCGGGGCGCGTACCGAGCAGTACTTC
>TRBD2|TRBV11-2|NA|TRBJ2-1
CASSRGTSGRAGRYEQFF
TGTGCCAGCAGCCGGGGGACTAGCGGGAGGGCCGGCAGGTATGAGCAGTTCTTC
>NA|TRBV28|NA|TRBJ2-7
CASSITSGGVLYEQYF
TGTGCCAGCAGTATTACCTCGGGGGGCGTCTTATACGAGCAGTACTTC
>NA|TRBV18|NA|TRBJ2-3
CASSRTDLTDTQYF
TGTGCCAGCTCAAGGACAGACCTCACAGATACGCAGTATTTT
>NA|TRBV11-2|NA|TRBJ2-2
CASSPSPAGATGELFF
TGTGCCAGCAGCCCCAGTCCCGCAGGGGCCACCGGGGAGCTGTTTTTT
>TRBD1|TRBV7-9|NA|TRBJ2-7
CASSLGSGQGIAEQYF
TGTGCCAGCAGCTTAGGATCGGGACAGGGTATCGCCGAGCAGTACTTC
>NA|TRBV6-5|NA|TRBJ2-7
CASSQGGEQYF
TGTGCCAGCAGTCAGGGGGGGGAGCAGTACTTC
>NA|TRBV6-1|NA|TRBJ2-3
CASSQRGTDTQYF
TGTGCCAGCAGTCAGAGGGGTACAGATACGCAGTATTTT
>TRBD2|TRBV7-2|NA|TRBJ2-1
CASSAKAGDEQFF
TGTGCCAGCAGCGCTAAGGCGGGAGATGAGCAGTTCTTC
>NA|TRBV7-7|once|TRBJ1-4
CASSQNRGEKLFF
TGTGCTAGCAGCCAAAATCGTGGGGAAAAACTGTTTTTT
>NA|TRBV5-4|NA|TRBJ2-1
CASSFRGAGDEQFF
TGTGCCAGCAGCTTTCGGGGGGCGGGGGATGAGCAGTTCTTC
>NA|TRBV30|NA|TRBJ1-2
CAWSESAFGYTF
TGTGCCTGGAGCGAGTCGGCATTTGGCTACACCTTC
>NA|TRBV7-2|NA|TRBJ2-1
CASSHLQAYNEQFF
TGTGCCAGCAGCCACTTACAGGCCTACAATGAGCAGTTCTTC